The sequence of this T cell receptor beta chain was determined in a study of T cell repertoires in cytomegalovirus infection. CDR3 length equals 13 residues. V lost 5 bases and J 4 bases, leaving 12 bases between the germline ends. Whole-study findings and limits: HLA-C-restricted CMV-specific TCR beta clonotypes prevailed in the ex vivo response.

TCRdb reprocessed the reads via MiXCR and lists one record per CDR3 protein. This table has approximately 300,000 distinct CDR3 sequences, about 29% appearing once. Notes on this clonotype: Antigen unknown.

V usage is TRBV12-3 or TRBV12-4 and J usage is TRBJ2-7, with a tentative D call TRBD2 (5 bases). This specimen consisted of cultured PBMCs, obtained from culture after CMV antigen stimulation. The TCR originated in a human donor in good health (CMV status not recorded). Some clones in this sample may be carry-over from other donors' samples. The CDR3 loop reads CASSPLAGYEQYF. CDR3 DNA sequence: TGTGCCAGCAGTCCTCTCGCGGGTTACGAGCAGTACTTC.